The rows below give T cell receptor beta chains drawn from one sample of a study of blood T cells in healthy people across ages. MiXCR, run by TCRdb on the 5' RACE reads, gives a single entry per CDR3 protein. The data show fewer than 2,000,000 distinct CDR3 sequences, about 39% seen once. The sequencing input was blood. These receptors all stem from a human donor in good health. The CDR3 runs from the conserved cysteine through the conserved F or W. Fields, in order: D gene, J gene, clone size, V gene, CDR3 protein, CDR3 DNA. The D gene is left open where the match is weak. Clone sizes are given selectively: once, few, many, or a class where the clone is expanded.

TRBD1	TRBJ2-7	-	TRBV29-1	CSVEDPGQGYEYEQYF	TGCAGCGTTGAAGACCCGGGACAGGGGTATGAGTACGAGCAGTACTTC
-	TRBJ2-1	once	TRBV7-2	CVSRLGNEQFF	TGTGTCAGCAGACTAGGCAATGAGCAGTTCTTC
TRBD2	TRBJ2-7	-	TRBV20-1	CGARLAGGAYEQYF	TGCGGTGCTAGACTAGCGGGGGGCGCCTACGAGCAGTACTTC
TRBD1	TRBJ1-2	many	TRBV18	CASSPGTGGADGYTF	TGTGCCAGCTCACCAGGGACAGGGGGCGCAGATGGCTACACCTTC
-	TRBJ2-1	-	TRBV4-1	CASSAGSANEQFF	TGCGCCAGCTCAGCTGGATCGGCCAATGAGCAGTTCTTC
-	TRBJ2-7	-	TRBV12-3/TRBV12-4	CASSPGTPHEQYF	TGTGCCAGCAGCCCCGGGACCCCGCACGAGCAGTACTTC
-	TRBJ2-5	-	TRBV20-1	CSAREKQDQETQYF	TGCAGTGCTAGAGAGAAGCAGGACCAAGAGACCCAGTACTTC
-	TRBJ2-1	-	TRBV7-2	CASSPRPRGWDEQFF	TGTGCCAGCAGCCCGAGGCCCCGGGGATGGGATGAGCAGTTCTTC
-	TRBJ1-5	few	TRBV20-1	CSAGQVGQPQHF	TGCAGTGCTGGGCAGGTCGGTCAGCCCCAGCATTTT
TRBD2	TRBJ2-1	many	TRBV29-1	CSVGTSGDNEQFF	TGCAGCGTTGGGACTAGCGGGGACAATGAGCAGTTCTTC
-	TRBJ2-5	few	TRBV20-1	CSARDGAEETQYF	TGCAGTGCTAGAGATGGGGCGGAAGAGACCCAGTACTTC
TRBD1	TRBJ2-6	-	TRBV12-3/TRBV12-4	CASSFKIPFEQGAGGANVLTF	TGTGCCAGCAGTTTTAAGATCCCCTTTGAACAGGGGGCGGGTGGGGCCAACGTCCTGACTTTC
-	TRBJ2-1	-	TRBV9	CASSVGGSRGNEQFF	TGTGCCAGCAGCGTAGGGGGGTCCCGTGGCAATGAGCAGTTCTTC
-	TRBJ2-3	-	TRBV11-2	CASSLEGPAPGTDTQYF	TGTGCCAGCAGCTTAGAGGGTCCGGCCCCAGGCACAGATACGCAGTATTTT
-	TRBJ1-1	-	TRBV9	CASSVGQGPTSMNTEAFF	TGTGCCAGCAGCGTAGGGCAGGGGCCCACGTCGATGAACACTGAAGCTTTCTTT
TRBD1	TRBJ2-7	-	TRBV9	CASSPHRGLYEQYF	TGTGCCAGCAGCCCACACAGGGGCCTCTACGAGCAGTACTTC
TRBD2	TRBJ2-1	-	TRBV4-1	CASSLRGGDTYNEQFF	TGCGCCAGCAGCCTCCGTGGGGGGGATACTTACAATGAGCAGTTCTTC
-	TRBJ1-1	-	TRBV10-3	CAISADARDGEAFF	TGTGCCATCAGTGCGGACGCCCGGGACGGCGAAGCTTTCTTT
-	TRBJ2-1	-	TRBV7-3	CASSPTGVREQFF	TGTGCCAGCAGCCCTACGGGGGTACGTGAGCAGTTCTTC
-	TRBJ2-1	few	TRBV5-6	CASRRSQGIYSYNEQFF	TGTGCCAGCAGGCGTTCACAGGGAATTTACTCCTACAATGAGCAGTTCTTC
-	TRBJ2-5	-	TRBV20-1	CSASRYSAETQYF	TGCAGTGCTAGTCGGTACTCGGCGGAGACCCAGTACTTC
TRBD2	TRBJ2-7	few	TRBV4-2	CASSQDASGGPNSYEQYF	TGTGCCAGCAGCCAAGATGCTAGCGGGGGCCCTAACTCCTACGAGCAGTACTTC
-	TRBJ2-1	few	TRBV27	CASSQWDEQFF	TGTGCCAGCAGTCAATGGGATGAGCAGTTCTTC
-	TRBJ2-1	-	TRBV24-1	CATSHRDVSYNEQFF	TGTGCCACCAGTCACCGGGACGTATCCTACAATGAGCAGTTCTTC
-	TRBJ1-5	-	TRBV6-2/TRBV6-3	CASLRRKPQHF	TGTGCCAGCTTGAGGCGCAAGCCCCAGCATTTT
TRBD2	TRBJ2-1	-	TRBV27	CASSVHRLAGASYNEQFF	TGTGCCAGCAGTGTACATCGACTAGCGGGGGCCTCCTACAATGAGCAGTTCTTC
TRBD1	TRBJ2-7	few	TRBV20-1	CSALGTGGDEQYF	TGCAGTGCCCTCGGGACAGGAGGAGACGAGCAGTACTTC
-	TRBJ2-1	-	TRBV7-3	CASSLAGYDYNEQFF	TGTGCCAGCAGCTTGGCGGGGTACGATTACAATGAGCAGTTCTTC
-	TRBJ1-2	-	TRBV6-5	CASRSDRSYGYTF	TGTGCCAGCAGATCCGACAGGTCCTATGGCTACACCTTC
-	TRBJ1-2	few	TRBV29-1	CSVEGAAGSGYTF	TGCAGCGTTGAAGGAGCGGCAGGGAGCGGCTACACCTTC
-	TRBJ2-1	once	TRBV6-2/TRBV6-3	CASSYAHGVIYNEQFF	TGTGCCAGCAGTTACGCCCACGGGGTAATATACAATGAGCAGTTCTTC
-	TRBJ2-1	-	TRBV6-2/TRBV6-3	CASSYSSGGSYNEQFF	TGTGCCAGCAGTTACTCGAGTGGCGGATCCTACAATGAGCAGTTCTTC
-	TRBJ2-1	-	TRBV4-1	CASSQVGPGDEQFF	TGCGCCAGCAGCCAAGTTGGACCCGGGGATGAGCAGTTCTTC
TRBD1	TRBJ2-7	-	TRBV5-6	CASSPWTGSHEQYF	TGTGCCAGCAGCCCATGGACAGGGAGTCACGAGCAGTACTTC
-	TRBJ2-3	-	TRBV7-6	CASSYGLGGTDTQYF	TGTGCCAGCAGCTACGGTTTGGGGGGCACAGATACGCAGTATTTT
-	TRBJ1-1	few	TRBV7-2	CASSLASRNTEAFF	TGTGCCAGCAGCTTAGCATCACGGAACACTGAAGCTTTCTTT
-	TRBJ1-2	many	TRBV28	CASRGGYGYTF	TGTGCCAGCAGGGGTGGATATGGCTACACCTTC
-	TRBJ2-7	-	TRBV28	CASSYGLPYEQYF	TGTGCCAGCAGCTATGGGCTACCTTACGAGCAGTACTTC
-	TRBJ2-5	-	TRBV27	CASSLEFTGETQYF	TGTGCCAGCAGTTTAGAGTTCACAGGGGAGACCCAGTACTTC
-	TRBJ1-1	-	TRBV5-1	CASSLDGGIGPEAFF	TGCGCCAGCAGCTTGGACGGAGGGATAGGGCCTGAAGCTTTCTTT
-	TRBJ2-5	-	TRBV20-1	CSARDARDLQETQYF	TGCAGTGCTAGAGACGCGAGGGACCTCCAAGAGACCCAGTACTTC
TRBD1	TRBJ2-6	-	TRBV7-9	CASMGTEARGPGANVLTF	TGTGCCAGCATGGGAACCGAGGCGAGGGGGCCTGGGGCCAACGTCCTGACTTTC
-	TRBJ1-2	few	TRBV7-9	CASSFLTGAPGYTF	TGTGCCAGCAGCTTTCTGACGGGGGCGCCTGGCTACACCTTC
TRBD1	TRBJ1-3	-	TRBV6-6	CASSYASLGQGGNTIYF	TGTGCCAGCAGTTACGCTAGCCTAGGACAGGGAGGAAACACCATATATTTT